This entry concerns a single T cell receptor (beta chain). The record originates from a study of technical replicates of blood from several donors. V was clipped by 5 bases and J by 1 base, with 11 bases between them. CDR3 size: 14 residues. In germline, CDR1 is SEHNR, CDR2 FQNEAQ (reference sequence). The method was immunoSEQ multiplex PCR; TCRdb's version includes in-frame clones alone and lacks a portion of them. The profile covers under 100,000 clones, with around 95% appearing a single time and less than 0.25% taken by the ten largest. The chain links TRBV7-9 to TRBJ2-5; tentatively, D is TRBD1 (6 bases). This receptor was identified in a human donor in good health. Sequences were obtained from T cells isolated from PBMCs. The CDR3 reads CASSAQGPQETQYF. For the CDR3, the DNA is TGTGCCAGCAGCGCACAGGGTCCCCAAGAGACCCAGTACTTC. Supplemented by reference TRBV7-9 and TRBJ2-5, the full variable domain reads DTGVSQNPRHKITKRGQNVTFRCDPISEHNRLYWYRQTLGQGPEFLTYFQNEAQLEKSRLLSDRFSAERPKGSFSTLEIQRTEQGDSAMYLCASSAQGPQETQYFGPGTRLLVL.